The 31 T cell receptor beta chains given below trace back to one sample, sequenced in a study of cytomegalovirus exposure and HLA in healthy donors. Method: immunoSEQ multiplex PCR; TCRdb's copy keeps in-frame clones and lacks some. This sample has 95,000 to 120,000 clones; 90% to 96% occur once, and the top ten carry 0.67%. What was sequenced was PBMCs. The receptors originated from a woman aged 18-29 years in good health and CMV-seronegative.

CDR3 DNA sequence: TGTGCCAGCAGCTTGTACAGGGTTGAGACCCAGTACTTC. Its translation is CASSLYRVETQYF. The rearrangement uses TRBV11-2 and TRBJ2-5, with TRBD1 as a possible D gene (6 bases). This CDR3 has 13 residues. The V gene's germline CDR1 is SGHAT and CDR2 FQNNGV. Trimming cost V 3 bases and J 5 bases, with 10 bases left between them.

J is TRBJ2-1 and V is TRBV2; D unclear. The CDR3 has 13 residues. Germline V CDR1 and CDR2: SNHLY, FYNNEI. V was clipped by 11 bases and J by 9 bases, with 20 bases between them. As DNA, the CDR3 is TGTGCCGGAAGCGACCTCCCCGTAAGTGAGCAGTTCTTC. Translation gives CAGSDLPVSEQFF.

The chain joins TRBV7-2 to TRBJ2-5, with TRBD2 matching over 9 bases. This CDR3 comprises 16 residues. Germline V gives CDR1 SGHTA, CDR2 FQGNSA. Losses at the gene ends were 5 bases for V and 4 bases for J; bases not matched to a gene: 11. CDR3 region: CASSHLAGLRVETQYF. CDR3 in DNA: TGTGCCAGCAGCCACCTAGCGGGACTACGGGTAGAGACCCAGTACTTC.

V is TRBV9 and J is TRBJ2-2; weak D call: TRBD1 (6 bases). V shed 4 bases and J shed 2 bases, with 15 bases lying between them. Germline lookup yields CDR1 SGDLS and CDR2 YYNGEE. The CDR3 extends over 16 amino acids. The CDR3 protein is CASSQQGNPNTGELFF. DNA of the CDR3: TGTGCCAGCAGCCAACAGGGAAACCCTAACACCGGGGAGCTGTTTTTT.

The table lists this clone with a count of one. The V gene is TRBV7-3, the J gene TRBJ1-6, with D perhaps matching TRBD1 (6 bases). Trimming removed 2 bases from V and 10 bases from J, with 18 bases in between. This CDR3 contains 16 residues. The germline gives CDR1 SGHTA, CDR2 FQGTGA. CDR3 protein: CASSLQPQGIGSPLHF. The DNA of the CDR3 is TGTGCCAGCAGCTTACAACCACAGGGTATAGGATCACCCCTCCACTTT.

This chain joins TRBV28 and TRBJ1-5, with D possibly matching TRBD1 (6 bases). CDR1 MDHEN and CDR2 SYDVKM come from the germline V gene. The V gene lost 2 bases and the J gene lost 3 bases, with 11 bases spanning the gap. There are 15 residues in the CDR3. CDR3: CASSLGAGANQPQHF. Here the CDR3 DNA reads TGTGCCAGCAGTTTAGGGGCAGGGGCCAATCAGCCCCAGCATTTT. Based on the CDR3 plus reference TRBV28 and TRBJ1-5, the full variable domain is DVKVTQSSRYLVKRTGEKVFLECVQDMDHENMFWYRQDPGLGLRLIYFSYDVKMKEKGDIPEGYSVSREKKERFSLILESASTNQTSMYLCASSLGAGANQPQHFGDGTRLSIL.

The J gene is TRBJ1-2, the V gene TRBV4-1, with D maybe TRBD1 (5 bases). CDR3 length: 13 residues. CDR1 MGHRA and CDR2 YSYEKL come from the germline V gene. The ends were cut back, 0 bases at V and 7 bases at J, with 9 bases in the middle. CDR3 loop: CASSQEGAFGYTF. CDR3 in DNA: TGCGCCAGCAGCCAAGAAGGGGCGTTTGGCTACACCTTC.

The rearrangement joins TRBV14 to TRBJ1-1; D ambiguous. V was clipped by 3 bases and J by 8 bases, with 16 bases between them. CDR3 length equals 14 residues. The germline CDR1 and CDR2 sequences are SGHDN and FVKESK. The CDR3 is CASSQQTSSREAFF. Written as DNA, the CDR3 is TGTGCCAGCAGCCAGCAGACAAGTTCGAGAGAAGCTTTCTTT.

The V gene is TRBV7-6, the J gene TRBJ1-1, with D possibly TRBD1 on 6 matching bases. The germline gives CDR1 SGHVS, CDR2 FNYEAQ. The CDR3 sequence is 16 residues long. Trimming removed 4 bases at V and 4 bases at J, with 19 bases between. CDR3 protein: CASSSQGAGLSTEAFF. In DNA form, the CDR3 reads TGTGCCAGCAGCTCACAGGGTGCGGGTTTGAGCACTGAAGCTTTCTTT.

The chain joins TRBV9 to TRBJ2-1, with 10 bases matching TRBD1. The CDR3 is 14 residues long. V lost 4 bases, J lost 9 bases, and 7 bases stayed unmatched. In germline, CDR1 is SGDLS, CDR2 YYNGEE. Written as DNA, the CDR3 is TGTGCCAGCAGCCCGACGACAGGGGGCGGTGAGCAGTTCTTC. Encoded protein: CASSPTTGGGEQFF.

A few counts support this clone. The rearrangement uses TRBV9 and TRBJ2-5; the D is unclear. Per germline, CDR1 SGDLS and CDR2 YYNGEE. The CDR3 covers 15 residues. Trimming pared 2 bases from V and 1 base from J, leaving 12 bases between. CDR3 DNA: TGTGCCAGCAGCGTCGGAGTCAGAAGCCAAGAGACCCAGTACTTC. Its translation is CASSVGVRSQETQYF.

DNA of the CDR3: TGTGCCAGCAGTTTTTACAGGAAACATGAAAAACTGTTTTTT. Amino acids: CASSFYRKHEKLFF. The V and J genes are TRBV27 and TRBJ1-4, with D perhaps TRBD1 (5 bases). V was clipped by 3 bases and J by 6 bases, with 11 bases between them. The CDR3 extends over 14 amino acids. Germline V gives CDR1 MNHEY, CDR2 SMNVEV (reference sequence).

This clone was seen only once. V usage is TRBV6-5 and J usage is TRBJ2-3, with 8 bases identical to TRBD2. V was clipped by 6 bases and J by 1 base; unmatched bases: 6. The CDR3 runs 15 residues. Germline V gene data show CDR1 as MNHEY and CDR2 as SVGAGI. The CDR3: CASSRGGGGTDTQYF. DNA for the CDR3: TGTGCCAGCAGCCGGGGGGGAGGCGGCACAGATACGCAGTATTTT.

The chain employs TRBV29-1 and TRBJ2-3; 14 bases match TRBD2. The CDR3 totals 15 residues. CDR1 is SQVTM, CDR2 ANQGSEA, per germline. Trimming took 4 bases from V and 7 from J; bases not matched to a gene: 7. CDR3 in amino acids: CSVVTSGGDIYTQYF. As DNA, the CDR3 is TGCAGCGTTGTGACTAGCGGGGGGGATATATATACGCAGTATTTT.

Written as DNA, the CDR3 is TGTGCCAGCAGCTCTACACGGACGGGGGCTAACTATGGCTACACCTTC. This gives the protein CASSSTRTGANYGYTF. The gene calls are TRBV11-2 and TRBJ1-2, with D maybe TRBD1 (5 bases). Trimming removed 4 bases from V and 0 bases from J, with 15 bases in between. CDR3 length: 16 amino acids. The V gene's germline CDR1 is SGHAT and CDR2 FQNNGV.

The genes are TRBV4-2 and TRBJ1-5; D might be TRBD1 (5 bases). The CDR3 covers 15 residues. CDR1 LGHNA and CDR2 YNFKEQ come from the germline V gene. Trimming pared 1 base from V and 6 bases from J, leaving 13 bases between. Here the CDR3 reads CASSQADSDPQPQHF. The CDR3 region has the DNA TGTGCCAGCAGCCAAGCTGACAGCGATCCTCAGCCCCAGCATTTT.

This clone showed up just a few times. The chain is built from TRBV6-4 and TRBJ2-5; 7 nucleotides agree with TRBD2. V was pared by 10 bases and J by 1 base, with 9 bases of the junction left unmatched. Germline-derived CDR1 and CDR2 are MRHNA and SNTAGT. The CDR3 has 14 residues. CDR3 region: CATPPRGTQETQYF. Written as DNA, the CDR3 is TGTGCCACCCCACCGCGGGGGACCCAAGAGACCCAGTACTTC.

This chain links TRBV6-6 with TRBJ1-4; no reliable D call. Germline V gives CDR1 MNHNY, CDR2 SVGAGI (reference sequence). The CDR3 length is 16 residues. V lost 2 bases and J lost 1, with 11 bases in between. The CDR3 region is CASSYGPRETNEKLFF. The CDR3, as DNA: TGTGCCAGCAGTTACGGGCCCCGAGAAACTAATGAAAAACTGTTTTTT.

The chain recombines TRBV7-9 with TRBJ2-5, with D possibly TRBD1 on 6 matching bases. This CDR3 comprises 16 residues. The germline gives CDR1 SEHNR, CDR2 FQNEAQ (reference sequence). The ends were cut back, 2 bases at V and 5 bases at J, with 18 bases in the middle. In DNA form, the CDR3 reads TGTGCCAGCAGCTTAACCTGGGGGCAGGTCGGGGAGACCCAGTACTTC. It translates to CASSLTWGQVGETQYF. Full variable domain (missing parts from reference TRBV7-9 and TRBJ2-5): DTGVSQNPRHKITKRGQNVTFRCDPISEHNRLYWYRQTLGQGPEFLTYFQNEAQLEKSRLLSDRFSAERPKGSFSTLEIQRTEQGDSAMYLCASSLTWGQVGETQYFGPGTRLLVL.

This rearrangement joins TRBV28 to TRBJ1-1; perhaps TRBD1 as D (5 bases). From germline, CDR1 is MDHEN and CDR2 SYDVKM. The CDR3 runs to 16 residues. V lost 2 bases to trimming and J lost 3 bases, with 16 bases between them. The CDR3 coding sequence is TGTGCCAGCAGTTTAATGTATTTCGGGGGACACACTGAAGCTTTCTTT. Its translation: CASSLMYFGGHTEAFF.

V and J are TRBV25-1 and TRBJ2-7, with unresolved D. Trimming took 4 bases from V and 5 from J, leaving 9 bases between them. CDR3 length equals 12 residues. The germline V gene encodes CDR1 MGHDK and CDR2 SYGVNS. The CDR3 coding sequence is TGTGCCAGCAGTGTGTTAGCCCACGAGCAGTACTTC. This sequence encodes CASSVLAHEQYF.

CDR3 sequence (DNA): TGTGCCAGCAGCCCGGGGCGCGGGGGGACGACAGATACGCAGTATTTT. Its translation is CASSPGRGGTTDTQYF. This chain links TRBV7-9 with TRBJ2-3, with 8 bases identical to TRBD2. The CDR3 length is 16 residues. Germline lookup yields CDR1 SEHNR and CDR2 FQNEAQ (reference sequence). The V gene end was trimmed by 5 bases and the J gene end by 3 bases; junction bases not matched to a gene: 10.

This rearrangement joins TRBV2 to TRBJ2-5, with D possibly matching TRBD2 (6 bases). Between the trimmed V and J ends, which lost 6 bases and 5 bases, there was a span of 13 bases. CDR1 and CDR2 from the germline V gene are SNHLY and FYNNEI. The CDR3 covers 13 residues. This CDR3 is CASRGGAAETQYF. CDR3 nucleotide sequence: TGTGCCAGCAGAGGAGGGGCCGCCGAGACCCAGTACTTC.

The chain recombines TRBV21-1 with TRBJ2-2; the listed D gene, TRBD2, was not tested against the DNA. TRBV21-1 counts as a pseudogene. CDR3 length equals 16 residues. The CDR3 is CASSGRLAGVFGELFF. CDR3 nucleotide sequence: TGTGCCAGCAGCGGCCGACTAGCGGGGGTGTTCGGGGAGCTGTTTTTT.

J is TRBJ2-3 and V is TRBV9; D call uncertain. V was clipped by 1 base and J by 6 bases, with 12 bases between them. Germline loops: CDR1 SGDLS, CDR2 YYNGEE. The CDR3 length is 14 residues. The CDR3 DNA follows: TGTGCCAGCAGCGTACTTGGTAGTGCGGATACGCAGTATTTT. This translates into CASSVLGSADTQYF.

The chain combines TRBV15 with TRBJ2-1; 7 nucleotides line up with TRBD1. V shed 4 bases, J shed 1 base, and the junction held 4 bases outside the gene matches. Germline values: CDR1 LNHNV, CDR2 YYDKDF (reference sequence). The CDR3 has 15 amino acids. CDR3 DNA: TGTGCCACCAGCACCGGGACAGTGTCCTACAATGAGCAGTTCTTC. Residues: CATSTGTVSYNEQFF. Complete variable domain (other parts from reference TRBV15 and TRBJ2-1): DAMVIQNPRYQVTQFGKPVTLSCSQTLNHNVMYWYQQKSSQAPKLLFHYYDKDFNNEADTPDNFQSRRPNTSFCFLDIRSPGLGDTAMYLCATSTGTVSYNEQFFGPGTRLTVL.

The chain recombines TRBV10-3 with TRBJ2-3; D perhaps matches TRBD1 (5 bases). The CDR3 is 14 amino acids. CDR1 and CDR2 from the germline V gene are ENHRY and SYGVKD. V lost 0 bases to trimming and J lost 4 bases, with 8 bases between them. CDR3 sequence reads: CAISESQASDTQYF. The CDR3, as DNA: TGTGCCATCAGTGAGTCACAGGCTTCAGATACGCAGTATTTT.

J is TRBJ2-7 and V is TRBV28; 7 positions agree with TRBD1. The CDR3 totals 16 residues. J lost 4 bases, V lost 5 bases, and 14 bases had no gene match. Germline loops: CDR1 MDHEN, CDR2 SYDVKM. CDR3 region: CASSLGGSPVGYEQYF. In DNA form, the CDR3 reads TGTGCCAGCAGTCTAGGGGGCAGTCCTGTGGGGTACGAGCAGTACTTC.

V and J are TRBV2 and TRBJ1-2, with D perhaps matching TRBD1 (6 bases). This CDR3 spans 13 amino acids. V was trimmed by 8 bases and J by 1 base, leaving 11 bases between them. Looked up from germline, CDR1 is SNHLY and CDR2 is FYNNEI. Here the CDR3 DNA reads TGTGCCAGCGAGGGACACGTTAACTATGGCTACACCTTC. Its protein product is CASEGHVNYGYTF.

CDR3 in DNA: TGTGCCAGCACCGGGGGGAACCAAGCGGGAGGAAACATTCAGTACTTC. Its protein is CASTGGNQAGGNIQYF. V usage is TRBV9 and J usage is TRBJ2-4, with TRBD2 matching 9 bases. This CDR3 is built from 16 residues. Germline-derived CDR1 and CDR2 are SGDLS and YYNGEE. The V segment lost 6 bases and the J segment 6 bases; nucleotides outside the gene matches: 13.

The chain carries TRBV28 and TRBJ2-7; 10 bases are shared with TRBD1. The CDR3 is 15 residues long. V dropped 5 bases and J dropped 7; count of bases not matched to a gene: 11. Germline V gives CDR1 MDHEN, CDR2 SYDVKM. The CDR3 nucleotides read TGTGCCAGCAGTCCCCTCCGACAGGGGGCGGAAGAGCAGTACTTC. Protein: CASSPLRQGAEEQYF.